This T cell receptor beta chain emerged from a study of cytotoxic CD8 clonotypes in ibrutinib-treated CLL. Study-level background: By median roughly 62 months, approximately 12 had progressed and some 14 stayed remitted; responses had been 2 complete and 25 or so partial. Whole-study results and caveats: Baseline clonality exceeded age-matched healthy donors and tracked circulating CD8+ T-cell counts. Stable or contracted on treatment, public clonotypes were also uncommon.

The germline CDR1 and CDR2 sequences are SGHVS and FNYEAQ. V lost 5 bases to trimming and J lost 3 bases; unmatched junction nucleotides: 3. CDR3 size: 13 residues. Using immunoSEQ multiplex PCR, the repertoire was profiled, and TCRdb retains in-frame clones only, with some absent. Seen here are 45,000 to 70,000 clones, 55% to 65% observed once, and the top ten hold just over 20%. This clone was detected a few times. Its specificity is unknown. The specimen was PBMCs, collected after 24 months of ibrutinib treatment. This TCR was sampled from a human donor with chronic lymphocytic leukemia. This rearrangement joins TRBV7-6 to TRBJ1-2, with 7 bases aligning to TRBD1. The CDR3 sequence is CASSRGTDYGYTF. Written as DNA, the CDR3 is TGTGCCAGCAGCCGGGGGACAGACTATGGCTACACCTTC.